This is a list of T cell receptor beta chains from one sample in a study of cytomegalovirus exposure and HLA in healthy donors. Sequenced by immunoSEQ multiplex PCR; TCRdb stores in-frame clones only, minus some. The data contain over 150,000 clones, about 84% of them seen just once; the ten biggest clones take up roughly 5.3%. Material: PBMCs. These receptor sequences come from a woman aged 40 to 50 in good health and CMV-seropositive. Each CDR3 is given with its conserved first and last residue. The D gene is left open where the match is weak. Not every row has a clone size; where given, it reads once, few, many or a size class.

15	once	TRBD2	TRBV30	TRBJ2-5	TGTGCCTGGAGTGCCGGGACTAGCTCACCAGAGACCCAGTACTTC	CAWSAGTSSPETQYF
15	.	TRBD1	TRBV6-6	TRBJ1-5	TGTGCCAGCAATTCCGGGACAGCAAGCAATCAGCCCCAGCATTTT	CASNSGTASNQPQHF
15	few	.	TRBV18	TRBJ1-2	TGTGCCAGCTCACCGGCGGGATCAACCAACTATGGCTACACCTTC	CASSPAGSTNYGYTF
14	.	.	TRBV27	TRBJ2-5	TGTGCCAGCAGTTTATTCCCCAAGCGAGAGACCCAGTACTTC	CASSLFPKRETQYF
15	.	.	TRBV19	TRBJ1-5	TGTGCCAGTAGTATAGGGGGTACAGGGACGGAGCCCCAGCATTTT	CASSIGGTGTEPQHF
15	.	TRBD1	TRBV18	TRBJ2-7	TGTGCCAGCTCACCTGGGACAGGGGGACCCTACGAGCAGTACTTC	CASSPGTGGPYEQYF
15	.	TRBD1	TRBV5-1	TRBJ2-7	TGCGCCAGCAGCTCCCCGGGACAGGGGGCAGACGAGCAGTACTTC	CASSSPGQGADEQYF
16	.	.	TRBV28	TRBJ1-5	TGTGCCAGCAGTTTGGGTCAGGCTTATAGCAATCAGCCCCAGCATTTT	CASSLGQAYSNQPQHF
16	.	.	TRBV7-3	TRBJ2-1	TGTGCCAGCAGCCCCCGTAGGGGGGGGTCCTACAATGAGCAGTTCTTC	CASSPRRGGSYNEQFF
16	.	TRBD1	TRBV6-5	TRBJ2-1	TGTGCCAGCAGTTACTCCGGTAGGACAGGGGTGGATGAGCAGTTCTTC	CASSYSGRTGVDEQFF
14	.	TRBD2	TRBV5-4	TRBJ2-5	TGTGCCAGCAGCTATACTAGCGGGAGTGAGACCCAGTACTTC	CASSYTSGSETQYF
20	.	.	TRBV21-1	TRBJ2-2	TGTGCCAGCAGCAGAGGACTAGCGGGAGGTCTTCCCGGGGACACCGGGGAGCTGTTTTTT	CASSRGLAGGLPGDTGELFF
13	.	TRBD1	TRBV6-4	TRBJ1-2	TGTGCCAGCAGGGGAGACAGGGGTTATGGCTACACCTTC	CASRGDRGYGYTF
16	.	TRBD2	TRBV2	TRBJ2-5	TGTGCCAGCAGTGAGGAGACAGGACTAGCCGGGGGGACCCAGTACTTC	CASSEETGLAGGTQYF
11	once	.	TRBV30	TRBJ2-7	TGTGCCTGGAGTCAGTTGAACGAGCAGTACTTC	CAWSQLNEQYF